This TCR beta chain derives from a study of regulatory dendritic cells for organ transplantation (dated by TCRdb to the late 2010s). Turning to the overall study: Regulatory dendritic cells were generated from monocytes cultured with vitamin D3 on days 0 and 4 and IL-10 on day 4. On day 6, LPS was added to the DC cultures so that the response of the DCs to a potent maturation-inducing agent could be evaluated. Sorted naive and memory CD4+ and CD8+ T cells had their TCRbeta repertoires sequenced both before and after allostimulation with either regulatory or mature dendritic cells. General findings and caveats noted by the study authors: The authors pointed out considerable heterogeneity between individuals in the alloreactive memory CD8+ T cell pool, and only two subjects were sequenced. Naive CD4+ and CD8+ T cells showed highly diverse repertoires, whereas memory cells were less diverse and memory CD8+ cells were the most oligoclonal. In both subjects, allostimulation led to expansion of memory CD8+ clones, although regulatory dendritic cells appeared to cause more limited expansion than mature dendritic cells did. Among the resting subsets, the most alloreactive TCR clonotypes were found in memory CD8+ T cells.

As for this clone: Its specific antigen is unknown. Qualities for individual bases were not recorded, and no much larger clone is one base off.

Sorted T cell subsets were CFSE-labeled and co-cultured for about five days with allogeneic regulatory or mature dendritic cells at a 1:10 DC:T ratio. FACS was used to sort CD4+ or CD8+ cells into naive T cells, defined as CD45RA+, and memory T cells, defined as CD45RO+. T cells for TCR sequencing came from a couple of healthy control subjects. The Qiagen DNeasy Blood & Tissue Kit was used to extract genomic DNA. The TCRbeta CDR3 regions were amplified in a multiplexed two-step PCR with Vbeta-specific forward primers and Jbeta-specific reverse primers. The TCRbeta libraries were sequenced on an Illumina instrument via the immunoSEQ service. The original methods were these. IMGT annotation was used to assign V, D and J genes, and synthetic CDR3 analogues were used to correct the counts for multiplex PCR bias. In the immunoSEQ Analyzer, repertoire clonality was calculated as one minus the normalized Shannon entropy. Fisher's exact test with Benjamini-Hochberg false discovery rate control was used to define clonal expansion, with two-tailed P<0.01. TCRdb's version of the immuneACCESS table is confined to in-frame rearrangements and falls short of the full clone set. An unresolved V gene accounts for under half of the shortfall where checked; the remainder is of unknown origin. That table gives V, J and clone size, and the DNA gave D and trimming. For this sample there are over 9,000 clones; around nine tenths appear just once. The biggest ten clones account for nearly 0.45% of the sample.

This sequence was found in a human donor in good health. The specimen sequenced was naive CD8+ T cells from blood cultured with dendritic cells. In the paper's terms, the cell subset or site label means: CD45RA+ naive T cells.

The DNA is as follows: TGTGCCAGTAGTTCCCTCTTCGGAGCGGGGACCGCGGCGGAGACCCAGTACTTC. It translates as CASSSLFGAGTAAETQYF. The chain is assembled from TRBV19 and TRBJ2-5, and 7 junction bases match TRBD2. In the germline V gene (reference sequence), CDR1 corresponds to LNHDA and CDR2 to SQIVND. The CDR3 contains 18 residues, cysteine and phenylalanine counted. This entry keeps only the CDR3 DNA: 54 bases, framed from base 1. Trimmed from V: 5 bases; trimmed from J: 5 bases; junction bases lacking a gene match: 20.